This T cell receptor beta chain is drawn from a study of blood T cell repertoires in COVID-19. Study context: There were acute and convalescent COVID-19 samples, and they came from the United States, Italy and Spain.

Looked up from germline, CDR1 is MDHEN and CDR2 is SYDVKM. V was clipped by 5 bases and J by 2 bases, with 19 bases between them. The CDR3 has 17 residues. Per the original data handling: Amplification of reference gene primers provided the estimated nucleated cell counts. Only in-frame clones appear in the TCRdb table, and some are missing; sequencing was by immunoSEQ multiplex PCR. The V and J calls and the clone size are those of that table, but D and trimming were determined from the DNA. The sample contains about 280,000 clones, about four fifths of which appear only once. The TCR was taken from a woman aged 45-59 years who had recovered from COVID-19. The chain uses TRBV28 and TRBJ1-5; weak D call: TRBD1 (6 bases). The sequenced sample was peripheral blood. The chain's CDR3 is CASSGSWGGSRNQPQHF. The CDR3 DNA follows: TGTGCCAGCAGTGGGAGCTGGGGGGGCTCTCGCAATCAGCCCCAGCATTTT.